Listed below are T cell receptor beta chains from one sample, sequenced in a study of CD8 T cells in ankylosing spondylitis. TCRdb reprocessed the 5' RACE reads with MiXCR, giving one entry per CDR3 protein. The sample holds more than 300,000 distinct CDR3 sequences, roughly 8% seen once. The sample was blood, either unsorted or a sorted T cell fraction (not recorded which). All receptors derive from a male donor with ankylosing spondylitis. CDR3s leave out the opening cysteine and the closing phenylalanine or tryptophan. The D gene is left open where the match is weak.

d_gene: .; v_gene: TRBV29-1; j_gene: TRBJ2-5; CDR3aa: SVPSGGETQY
d_gene: TRBD1; v_gene: TRBV30; j_gene: TRBJ1-2; CDR3aa: ARDRPTNYGYT
d_gene: TRBD2; v_gene: TRBV3-1; j_gene: TRBJ2-2; CDR3aa: ASSPGTSNTGELF
d_gene: .; v_gene: TRBV29-1; j_gene: TRBJ2-5; CDR3aa: SGAGTVQETQY
d_gene: TRBD1; v_gene: TRBV2; j_gene: TRBJ2-7; CDR3aa: ASSVDRGLDEQY
d_gene: TRBD1; v_gene: TRBV19; j_gene: TRBJ1-6; CDR3aa: ASSITRDRGSPLH
d_gene: .; v_gene: TRBV6-1; j_gene: TRBJ2-5; CDR3aa: AIYGRQQETQY
d_gene: .; v_gene: TRBV3-1; j_gene: TRBJ2-2; CDR3aa: ASTWGVGGIANTGELF
d_gene: .; v_gene: TRBV9; j_gene: TRBJ2-7; CDR3aa: ASSPAGRIPSYEQY
d_gene: .; v_gene: TRBV12-3/TRBV12-4; j_gene: TRBJ2-6; CDR3aa: ASSLWGLARSGANVLT
d_gene: .; v_gene: TRBV29-1; j_gene: TRBJ2-7; CDR3aa: SVEDPQTETYEQY
d_gene: .; v_gene: TRBV20-1; j_gene: TRBJ2-2; CDR3aa: SARDRRRVRTGELF
d_gene: .; v_gene: TRBV30; j_gene: TRBJ2-3; CDR3aa: AWSVGVSTDTQY
d_gene: TRBD1; v_gene: TRBV12-3/TRBV12-4; j_gene: TRBJ2-1; CDR3aa: ASSLGRGLYNEQF
d_gene: .; v_gene: TRBV10-3; j_gene: TRBJ1-1; CDR3aa: ATRIGGEGTEAF
d_gene: TRBD1; v_gene: TRBV7-9; j_gene: TRBJ1-1; CDR3aa: ASSLFGTGRTEAF
d_gene: .; v_gene: TRBV19; j_gene: TRBJ1-2; CDR3aa: ASSQHRDVSYGYT
d_gene: TRBD1; v_gene: TRBV28; j_gene: TRBJ2-3; CDR3aa: ASKGTGGLPLTDTQY
d_gene: .; v_gene: TRBV19; j_gene: TRBJ2-7; CDR3aa: ASSMAGRDIGEQY
d_gene: TRBD1; v_gene: TRBV4-1; j_gene: TRBJ1-4; CDR3aa: ASSQRDREDEKLF
d_gene: TRBD2; v_gene: TRBV3-1; j_gene: TRBJ2-7; CDR3aa: ASSQARGLWTYEQY
d_gene: .; v_gene: TRBV4-1; j_gene: TRBJ2-7; CDR3aa: ASSRDFYEQY
d_gene: .; v_gene: TRBV20-1; j_gene: TRBJ2-6; CDR3aa: SATPLPYPGANVLT
d_gene: TRBD2; v_gene: TRBV20-1; j_gene: TRBJ2-1; CDR3aa: SARGGRAVDEQF
d_gene: .; v_gene: TRBV20-1; j_gene: TRBJ2-1; CDR3aa: SARQLASEQF
d_gene: TRBD1; v_gene: TRBV12-3/TRBV12-4; j_gene: TRBJ1-1; CDR3aa: ASSHRGWDTEAF
d_gene: .; v_gene: TRBV12-3/TRBV12-4; j_gene: TRBJ2-1; CDR3aa: ASSFRNYNEQF
d_gene: .; v_gene: TRBV20-1; j_gene: TRBJ2-3; CDR3aa: SASPGLSRSDTQY
d_gene: TRBD2; v_gene: TRBV5-1; j_gene: TRBJ2-3; CDR3aa: ASEWGGYTQY
d_gene: .; v_gene: TRBV6-2/TRBV6-3; j_gene: TRBJ1-1; CDR3aa: ASSPTRENTEAF
d_gene: .; v_gene: TRBV30; j_gene: TRBJ1-5; CDR3aa: AWSDLDTRDDQPQH
d_gene: .; v_gene: TRBV29-1; j_gene: TRBJ2-1; CDR3aa: SVDGPWLGQF
d_gene: .; v_gene: TRBV9; j_gene: TRBJ1-5; CDR3aa: ASSVDNSRDQPQH
d_gene: .; v_gene: TRBV28; j_gene: TRBJ1-1; CDR3aa: AHKRRTRGTEAF
d_gene: .; v_gene: TRBV2; j_gene: TRBJ2-5; CDR3aa: ASVSGGETQY
d_gene: TRBD2; v_gene: TRBV5-1; j_gene: TRBJ2-3; CDR3aa: ASSPSGIPDTQY
d_gene: TRBD2; v_gene: TRBV5-1; j_gene: TRBJ2-1; CDR3aa: ASSLGASGSSYNEQF
d_gene: TRBD2; v_gene: TRBV10-3; j_gene: TRBJ2-7; CDR3aa: AISERGAGGYHEQY
d_gene: TRBD2; v_gene: TRBV6-5; j_gene: TRBJ2-7; CDR3aa: ASSYVTSGSYEQY
d_gene: .; v_gene: TRBV29-1; j_gene: TRBJ2-5; CDR3aa: SVEDNGETQY
d_gene: TRBD1; v_gene: TRBV5-6; j_gene: TRBJ1-1; CDR3aa: ASSSPGRTGDTEAF
d_gene: .; v_gene: TRBV11-2; j_gene: TRBJ1-4; CDR3aa: ASSLGDHNEKLF
d_gene: TRBD2; v_gene: TRBV20-1; j_gene: TRBJ2-3; CDR3aa: SATRAGGFPDTQY
d_gene: TRBD2; v_gene: TRBV12-3/TRBV12-4; j_gene: TRBJ2-1; CDR3aa: ASSPGLAVSYNEQF
d_gene: .; v_gene: TRBV7-9; j_gene: TRBJ2-7; CDR3aa: ASSSYEKPYEQY
d_gene: TRBD1; v_gene: TRBV12-3/TRBV12-4; j_gene: TRBJ1-5; CDR3aa: ASSGSLRDRITTGNQPQH
d_gene: .; v_gene: TRBV4-1; j_gene: TRBJ2-2; CDR3aa: ASSLPGQNTGELF
d_gene: .; v_gene: TRBV29-1; j_gene: TRBJ1-2; CDR3aa: SVDSGLDGYT